Listed below are T cell receptor beta chains from one sample, sequenced in a study of shared clonotypes between healthy human individuals. Produced via immunoSEQ multiplex PCR; TCRdb's table is partial and in-frame only. The sample lists about 580,000 clones, roughly 98% occurring once. The sample comprised naive CD8+ T cells sorted from blood. The source is a man aged 25-45 years in good health. Each CDR3 is given with its conserved first and last residue. Fields, in order: clone size, J gene, D gene, V gene, CDR3 DNA, CDR3 protein. D genes are given only for firm matches. Some rows mark clone size as missing; the rest say once, few, many or name a class of expanded clone.

clone_size: NA
j_call: TRBJ2-7
d_call: NA
v_call: TRBV27
cdr3_nt: TGTGCCAGCAGTTTATCGAAGTGGGGGTCCGAGCAGTACTTC
cdr3_aa: CASSLSKWGSEQYF

clone_size: once
j_call: TRBJ2-1
d_call: NA
v_call: TRBV10-3
cdr3_nt: TGTGCCCTGATACCCGTGCGGGCCTACAATGAGCAGTTCTTC
cdr3_aa: CALIPVRAYNEQFF

clone_size: NA
j_call: TRBJ2-7
d_call: TRBD1
v_call: TRBV5-4
cdr3_nt: TGTGCCAGCAGCTTGAATCCGACAGGGCTGCCCTACGAGCAGTACTTC
cdr3_aa: CASSLNPTGLPYEQYF

clone_size: NA
j_call: TRBJ2-7
d_call: TRBD2
v_call: TRBV2
cdr3_nt: TGTGCCAGCAGTGAATGGGCTAGCGGGAATGCCTACGAGCAGTACTTC
cdr3_aa: CASSEWASGNAYEQYF

clone_size: NA
j_call: TRBJ2-7
d_call: NA
v_call: TRBV7-2
cdr3_nt: TGTGCCAGCAGCTTAGCTGCAGGCCCGTTAAGTCGCGAGCAGTACTTC
cdr3_aa: CASSLAAGPLSREQYF

clone_size: NA
j_call: TRBJ2-2
d_call: TRBD1
v_call: TRBV5-6
cdr3_nt: TGTGCCAGCAGCTTAACCGGGACAGCAACTAAACCTAACACCGGGGAGCTGTTTTTT
cdr3_aa: CASSLTGTATKPNTGELFF

clone_size: NA
j_call: TRBJ1-5
d_call: TRBD1
v_call: TRBV19
cdr3_nt: TGTGCCAGTAGTGGGACAGCTAATAGCAATCAGCCCCAGCATTTT
cdr3_aa: CASSGTANSNQPQHF

clone_size: NA
j_call: TRBJ1-2
d_call: NA
v_call: TRBV9
cdr3_nt: TGTGCCAGCAGCGGAGGGTTGGACAGAGCTAACTATGGCTACACCTTC
cdr3_aa: CASSGGLDRANYGYTF

clone_size: once
j_call: TRBJ2-5
d_call: NA
v_call: TRBV7-8
cdr3_nt: TGTGCCAGCAGCCTAGTCGGGGGGCGAAAAGAGACCCAGTACTTC
cdr3_aa: CASSLVGGRKETQYF

clone_size: NA
j_call: TRBJ2-7
d_call: TRBD1
v_call: TRBV7-9
cdr3_nt: TGTGCCAGCAGCTTTCCGGGACAGCACTCCTACGAGCAGTACTTC
cdr3_aa: CASSFPGQHSYEQYF

clone_size: NA
j_call: TRBJ1-1
d_call: TRBD1
v_call: TRBV7-8
cdr3_nt: TGTGCCAGCAGCTTAGTTCGGGACAGGGTATCAATGAACACTGAAGCTTTCTTT
cdr3_aa: CASSLVRDRVSMNTEAFF